This is a list of T cell receptor beta chains from one sample in a study of cytomegalovirus exposure and HLA in healthy donors. Assay: immunoSEQ multiplex PCR; the TCRdb copy retains only in-frame clones and omits some. The sample contains under 200,000 clones, more than 65% of which appear only once. The specimen sequenced was PBMCs. The receptors come from a woman in her 30s in good health and CMV-seropositive. Both conserved end residues are part of each CDR3.

v_call	j_call	cdr3_aa
TRBV7-9	TRBJ1-1	CASSSGTVNTEAFF
TRBV5-1	TRBJ2-1	CASSLVRGAGEFF
TRBV7-9	TRBJ2-3	CASSWGDRSRDTQYF
TRBV27	TRBJ2-7	CASSISGAPYEQYF
TRBV28	TRBJ2-1	CASRDLGEQFF
TRBV19	TRBJ1-5	CASSVDRASGQPQHF
TRBV5-1	TRBJ1-1	CASSWTVMNTEAFF
TRBV10-3	TRBJ2-2	CAISSNTGELFF
TRBV29-1	TRBJ1-4	CSGRDRVIEKLFF
TRBV28	TRBJ2-5	CASRAQYQETQYF
TRBV28	TRBJ2-1	CASSAHLAGGINEQFF
TRBV6-1	TRBJ2-7	CASSEDWEQYF
TRBV6-5	TRBJ2-5	CASSLGETQYF
TRBV7-2	TRBJ2-7	CASSPQAGGLYEQYF
TRBV9	TRBJ2-5	CASKRSGGGQETQYF
TRBV2	TRBJ1-1	CASSTGAEAFF
TRBV6-1	TRBJ2-7	CASSSGTGVPNEQYF
TRBV7-9	TRBJ2-7	CASSTSGSYEQYF
TRBV6-7	TRBJ2-6	CARGRFSTNVLTF
TRBV10-1	TRBJ2-3	CASSHLSPDTQYF
TRBV9	TRBJ2-1	CASSTGVGGEQFF
TRBV9	TRBJ1-5	CASSVGSLSNQPQHF
TRBV5-1	TRBJ2-2	CASSLDGGGTGELFF
TRBV11-2	TRBJ2-2	CASSLVLPIDFANTGELFF
TRBV11-2	TRBJ1-4	CASSLSFPPQGLGEKLFF
TRBV6-5	TRBJ1-5	CASSSGQGRGPQHF
TRBV11-2	TRBJ1-1	CASSSQGEAFF
TRBV5-6	TRBJ2-7	CASSLGGQAPYEQYF
TRBV19	TRBJ1-1	CASSITTNTEAFF
TRBV19	TRBJ2-6	CASSIDRGLSGANVLTF
TRBV14	TRBJ2-7	CASSQSSGTGRKQYF